This T cell receptor (beta chain) was observed in a study of shared clonotypes between healthy human individuals (dated by TCRdb to about 2020). At the level of the whole study: The cohort included three men and a couple of women between 18 and 49 years of age. For each donor, three plates each were used for CD4 naive and CD4 memory, two plates were used for CD8 naive, and one plate was used for CD8 memory. Blood TCR repertoires of five healthy adults were deeply sequenced to estimate repertoire size and the extent of clonotype sharing between individuals. To increase sequencing depth and limit assay-specific biases, different laboratories used diverse techniques to prepare libraries and sequence TCR repertoires. Per donor, leukapheresis produced somewhere between about 0.9 and 9.5 billion PBMCs.

On the study overall, not on this receptor specifically: Pairwise subsampling led to the expectation that sequencing depth would affect the degree of clonotype sharing among donors. Sampling was restricted to blood, and TCR repertoires in tissues likely differ from the TCR repertoires found in blood. Because the study included a small number of donors, the genetic and exposure-history diversity represented was limited. When four donors were compared, the shared fraction of clonotypes was around 5% for naive CD4, about 4% for naive CD8, 2% to 2.5% for memory CD4, and around 0.4% for memory CD8. Naive subsets generally had larger estimated clonotype richness than memory subsets did. Even with the large sequencing depth, rarefaction of the sorted-subset datasets indicated that sequencing was incomplete. Higher generation probabilities were observed for clonotypes shared by all four sorted-subset donors than for non-shared clonotypes.

Using the deep immunoSEQ assay, TCR CDR3 regions were amplified from genomic DNA by multiplex PCR. Extracted genomic DNA from each cell subset was spread evenly across all wells of several immunoSEQ 96-well plates, with each plate serving as a replicate. For sorted subsets, each replicate PCR was loaded with approximately 190 ng genomic DNA, equivalent to 25,000 to 35,000 T cell genomes. Purified libraries were quantified with a Qubit 3.0 fluorometer, sized on a Bioanalyzer 2100, and re-quantified with the KAPA Library Quantification kit. A separate single-read 150-cycle Illumina NextSeq 550 flow cell was used to sequence each immunoSEQ 96-well plate. For the original study's pipeline: Because the immunoSEQ output held only junctional sequences and lacked quality scores, the filtering could not match the filtering applied to full-length reads. To assign V/J genes and CDR3, sequences were annotated using PyIR, a Python wrapper for IgBLAST v1.9, with IMGT germline references. Any read was removed if the V/J assignment was weak (E-value above 1e-6), the CDR3 was missing, or the read contained stop codons, out-of-frame junctions, or ambiguous translated residues. V3J clonotypes were defined as sequences sharing the same inferred V gene, J gene, and CDR3 amino acid sequence. The percentage overlap between two repertoires was calculated by dividing the number of shared unique clonotypes by the size of the smaller repertoire. Three approaches were used to assess repertoire richness: RTK rarefaction, the Chao1 estimator, and Recon v2.1 estimates of unobserved clonotypes. Generation probabilities for all TCRbeta clonotypes obtained by the gDNA method from a handful of donors were computed using OLGA. Sourced from immuneACCESS, this table was stored by TCRdb with only in-frame sequences that have V and J called. A share of the clones is absent; for the studies checked, an unresolved V gene accounts for under half, and the remainder has no known explanation. The D gene and trimming were derived from the DNA, and the V and J assignments and clone size from that table. Here the sample has roughly 2.6 million clones; around 94% occur a single time. The ten top clones hold over 0.12% of the sample.

The V end loses 3 bases and the J end loses 6 bases, and a stretch of 8 bases separates them. The germline V gene encodes CDR1 MDHEN and CDR2 SYDVKM. From its cysteine to its phenylalanine, the CDR3 spans 12 amino acids. Only the CDR3 part of the read is kept: 36 bases, read in frame from the first base. The donors were healthy, HIV-negative adults who had no recently reported acute infections or vaccinations. Every donor was a Caucasian adult living in Nashville, Tennessee, USA. Magnetic negative selection was used to enrich CD4+ T cells, after which naive cells were positively selected on CD45RA and the negative fraction became the memory subset. Blood was obtained by leukapheresis, after which PBMCs were separated by Ficoll-Histopaque density gradient centrifugation and cryopreserved in liquid nitrogen vapor phase. Analytical flow cytometry was used to check the purity and quantity of every magnetically sorted T cell population. Genomic DNA was isolated from every sorted fraction and measured by UV absorbance on a Nanodrop 2000c.

To note about this clone: This receptor's antigen is unknown. No qualities accompany the bases; no much larger clone lies one base away.

This chain joins TRBV28 to TRBJ1-2, with a weak D call of TRBD1 (5 bases match). Sequenced sample: naive CD4+ T cells sorted from blood. The label giving this sample's cell subset or site can be read as: CD45RA+ positively selected. The TCR sequence derives from a man between 18 and 29 years old in good health. The DNA is TGTGCCAGCAGTTTGGTGGGGGATGGCTACACCTTC. This gives the protein CASSLVGDGYTF.